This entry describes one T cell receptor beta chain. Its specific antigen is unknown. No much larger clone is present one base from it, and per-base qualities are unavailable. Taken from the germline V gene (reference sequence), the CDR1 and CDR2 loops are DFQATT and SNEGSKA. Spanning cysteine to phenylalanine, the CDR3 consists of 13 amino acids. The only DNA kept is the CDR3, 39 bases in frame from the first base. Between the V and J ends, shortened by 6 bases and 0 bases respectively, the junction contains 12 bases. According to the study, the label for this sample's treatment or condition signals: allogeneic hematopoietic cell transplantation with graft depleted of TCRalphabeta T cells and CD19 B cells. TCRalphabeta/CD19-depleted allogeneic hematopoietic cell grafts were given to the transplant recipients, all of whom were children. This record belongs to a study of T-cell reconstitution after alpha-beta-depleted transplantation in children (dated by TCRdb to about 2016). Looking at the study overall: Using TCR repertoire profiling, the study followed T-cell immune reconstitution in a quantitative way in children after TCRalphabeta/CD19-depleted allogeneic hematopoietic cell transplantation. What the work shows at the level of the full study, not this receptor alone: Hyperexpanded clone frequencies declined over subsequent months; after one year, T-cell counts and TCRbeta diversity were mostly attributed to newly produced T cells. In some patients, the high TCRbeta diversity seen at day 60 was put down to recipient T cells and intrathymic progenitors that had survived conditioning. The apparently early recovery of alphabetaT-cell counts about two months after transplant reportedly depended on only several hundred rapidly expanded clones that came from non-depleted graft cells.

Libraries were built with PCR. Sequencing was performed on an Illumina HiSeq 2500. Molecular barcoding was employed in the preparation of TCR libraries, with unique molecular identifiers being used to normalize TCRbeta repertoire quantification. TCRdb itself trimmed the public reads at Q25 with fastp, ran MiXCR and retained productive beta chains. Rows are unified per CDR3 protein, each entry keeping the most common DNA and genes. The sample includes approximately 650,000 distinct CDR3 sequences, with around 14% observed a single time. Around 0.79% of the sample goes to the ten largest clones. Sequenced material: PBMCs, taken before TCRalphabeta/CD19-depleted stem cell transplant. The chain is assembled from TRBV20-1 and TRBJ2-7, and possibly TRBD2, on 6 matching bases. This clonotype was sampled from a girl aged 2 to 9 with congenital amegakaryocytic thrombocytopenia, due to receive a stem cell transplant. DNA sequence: TGCAGTGCCTGGCGGGGCAACTCCTACGAGCAGTACTTC. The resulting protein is CSAWRGNSYEQYF.